This TCR beta chain came from a study of patients and donors after allogeneic stem cell transplantation. TCRdb passed the RT-PCR reads through MiXCR, listing each CDR3 protein once. The table records roughly 140,000 distinct CDR3 sequences, 30% to 45% of them present only once. This clonotype was obtained from a human donor who was either an allogeneic HSCT recipient or a stem cell or donor lymphocyte infusion donor (not recorded which). It is not recorded whose cells these are; they may come from a transplant donor. The sequencing input was blood, either unsorted or a sorted T cell fraction (not recorded which).

CDR3 sequence (DNA): TGCGCCAGCAGCTTACGACAGGGGCAAGAGACCCAGTACTTC. Residues: CASSLRQGQETQYF. The chain combines TRBV5-1 with TRBJ2-5, with 8 bases that match TRBD1. CDR1 is SGHRS, CDR2 YFSETQ, per germline. This CDR3 has 14 amino acids. Trimming at V came to 2 bases and at J to 2 bases, leaving 2 bases not matched to a gene.